The 13 T cell receptor beta chains below all came from one sample that was sequenced in a study of shared clonotypes between healthy human individuals. The protocol was immunoSEQ multiplex PCR, while the TCRdb copy is restricted to in-frame clones and leaves out a portion. The profile shows about 600,000 clones, almost 97% of them singletons. The sample consisted of naive CD4+ T cells sorted from blood. Stated subset: CD45RA+ positively selected. The receptors derive from a woman aged 25-40 years in good health.

The chain uses TRBV11-2 and TRBJ1-1; a possible D gene is TRBD1 (6 bases). This CDR3 contains 17 residues. Germline CDR1 SGHAT, CDR2 FQNNGV. Trimming shortened V by 5 bases and J by 3 bases, and 22 bases separated the two germline ends. The CDR3 sequence: CASSARGGGRGDTEAFF. Here the CDR3 DNA reads TGTGCCAGCAGCGCCCGAGGGGGGGGAAGAGGGGACACTGAAGCTTTCTTT.

This rearrangement joins TRBV2 to TRBJ1-2; D unresolved. V was clipped by 5 bases and J by 6 bases, with 16 bases between them. Per germline, CDR1 SNHLY and CDR2 FYNNEI. The CDR3 length is 14 residues. As DNA, the CDR3 is TGTGCCAGCAGTCCTTACGTTGGGAGGGATGGCTACACCTTC. This sequence encodes CASSPYVGRDGYTF. Full variable domain (rest looked up from reference TRBV2 and TRBJ1-2): EPEVTQTPSHQVTQMGQEVILRCVPISNHLYFYWYRQILGQKVEFLVSFYNNEISEKSEIFDDQFSVERPDGSNFTLKIRSTKLEDSAMYFCASSPYVGRDGYTFGSGTRLTVV.

This clone is a singleton in its sample. V and J are TRBV27 and TRBJ2-7; D unresolved. Germline V lookup: CDR1 MNHEY, CDR2 SMNVEV (reference sequence). The CDR3 spans 15 residues. V was cut by 6 bases and J by 5 bases, with 20 bases left in between. The CDR3 coding sequence is TGTGCCAGCAGCTCCTTCCCGGGTCCCCTCGACGAGCAGTACTTC. It translates to CASSSFPGPLDEQYF.

As concerns this clone: An end of the junction does not agree with germline; a read error may underlie this. Other DNA sequences in the same sample also yield this CDR3. The chain is built from TRBV7-9 and TRBJ2-7, with 11 positions matching TRBD2. The germline V gene has CDR1 SEHNR and CDR2 FQNEAQ (reference sequence). This CDR3 is 13 amino acids long. This chain's CDR3 is CASSLAGGYEQYF. The CDR3 nucleotides read TGTGCCAGCAGCCTAGCGGGAGGCTACGAGCAGTACTTC.

The chain carries TRBV28 and TRBJ1-1; maybe TRBD1 (5 bases). Germline-derived CDR1 and CDR2 are MDHEN and SYDVKM. This CDR3 has 18 amino acids. Trimming took off 1 base at V and 3 bases at J, with 21 bases between the two ends. CDR3 loop: CASSLSSPGAGPDTEAFF. In nucleotides, the CDR3 is TGTGCCAGCAGTTTATCCTCCCCCGGGGCCGGGCCCGACACTGAAGCTTTCTTT.

This clone appeared a single time. V and J are TRBV19 and TRBJ1-1, with no clear D. CDR3 length equals 12 residues. The ends were cut back, 2 bases at V and 7 bases at J, with 8 bases in the middle. Germline CDR1 is LNHDA and CDR2 is SQIVND (reference sequence). The CDR3 spells CASSIRRGEAFF. DNA for the CDR3: TGTGCCAGTAGTATACGACGGGGTGAAGCTTTCTTT.

The J gene is TRBJ2-7, the V gene TRBV6-1; no clear D. The germline V gene has CDR1 MNHNS and CDR2 SASEGT. V lost 1 base, J lost 1 base, and 11 bases lay in between. CDR3 length equals 15 residues. CDR3 nucleotide sequence: TGTGCCAGCAGTGAAGAGGAAGCGCTTTCCTACGAGCAGTACTTC. This translates into CASSEEEALSYEQYF.

V gene TRBV5-1 combines with J gene TRBJ1-2; no firm D call. Germline values: CDR1 SGHRS, CDR2 YFSETQ. V was pared by 0 bases and J by 2 bases, with 5 bases between. CDR3 size: 13 residues. CDR3 residues: CASSLVGNYGYTF. CDR3 sequence (DNA): TGCGCCAGCAGCTTGGTAGGGAACTATGGCTACACCTTC.

J is TRBJ2-7 and V is TRBV28; 8 nucleotides match TRBD2. CDR1 is MDHEN, CDR2 SYDVKM, per germline. The trim removed 4 bases at V and 4 bases at J, leaving 9 bases unmatched. This CDR3 contains 15 residues. The CDR3 sequence: CASSSPSGSGYEQYF. The CDR3 DNA is TGTGCCAGCAGTTCCCCCAGCGGGAGTGGGTACGAGCAGTACTTC.

This chain uses TRBV2 with TRBJ1-5, with D hard to call. Looked up from germline, CDR1 is SNHLY and CDR2 is FYNNEI. The CDR3 is 17 amino acids. V was pared by 6 bases and J by 3 bases, with 21 bases between. CDR3 sequence: CASSPTFLGRFNQPQHF. The CDR3, as DNA: TGTGCCAGCAGCCCCACTTTCTTAGGCAGATTCAATCAGCCCCAGCATTTT.

The V call is TRBV28, the J call TRBJ2-7; D is perhaps TRBD2 (6 bases). The V gene lost 1 base and the J gene lost 1 base, with 14 bases spanning the gap. The CDR3 totals 16 residues. The germline V gene has CDR1 MDHEN and CDR2 SYDVKM. DNA for the CDR3: TGTGCCAGCAGTTTATTCGGGGCCGGGGGATCCTACGAGCAGTACTTC. Amino acids: CASSLFGAGGSYEQYF.

The chain combines TRBV19 with TRBJ2-3; the D gene is possibly TRBD2 (5 bases). The CDR3 has 14 residues. CDR1 and CDR2 from the germline V gene are LNHDA and SQIVND (reference sequence). V was shortened by 6 bases and J by 1 base, with 11 bases between the two germline ends. CDR3 nucleotides: TGTGCCAGTAGCCGGGTAGCGCGCACAGATACGCAGTATTTT. Its protein is CASSRVARTDTQYF.

This chain links TRBV13 with TRBJ1-2; 7 bases are shared with TRBD1. This CDR3 spans 14 amino acids. The germline CDR1 and CDR2 sequences are PRHDT and FYEKMQ (reference sequence). V dropped 4 bases and J dropped 8; count of bases not matched to a gene: 10. This CDR3 is CASSYFTGVRGYTF. The CDR3 DNA is TGTGCCAGCAGCTACTTCACAGGGGTTAGGGGCTACACCTTC.